This T cell receptor (beta chain) was recovered during a study of shared clonotypes between healthy human individuals. Whole-study results and caveats: Blood was the sole source, and tissue repertoires probably differ. Rarefaction showed that sequencing of sorted subsets was incomplete (despite large depth).

As for this clone: Its antigen remains unidentified.

Germline lookup yields CDR1 SGHTA and CDR2 FQGTGA. The junction had 4 bases not matched to a gene; V was cut back by 6 bases and J by 5 bases. CDR3 size: 14 residues. The repertoire was sequenced with immunoSEQ multiplex PCR; TCRdb's copy has only in-frame clones and lacks some. The data show 1.4 million to 1.5 million clones, 95% to 97% seen once. V is TRBV7-3 and J is TRBJ2-3; 11 nucleotides match TRBD2. Sequencing used naive CD4+ T cells sorted from blood. Subset meaning: CD45RA+ positively selected. The sequence came from a man aged 25 to 40 in good health. CDR3 protein: CASSYGTSGDTQYF. In DNA, the CDR3 is TGTGCCAGCAGTTACGGGACTAGCGGAGATACGCAGTATTTT.